The 30 T cell receptor beta chains in this list originate from one sample, sequenced in a study of T cell changes during pregnancy in multiple sclerosis. Method: immunoSEQ multiplex PCR; TCRdb's copy keeps in-frame clones and lacks some. The repertoire holds 80,000 or so clones, with 94% as singletons. The source was peripheral blood, collected in the second trimester of pregnancy. Source of these receptors: a female donor in good health, enrolled as a control in a pregnancy study.

V gene TRBV5-8 combines with J gene TRBJ2-5, with 7 positions matching TRBD1. V lost 2 bases, J lost 5 bases, and 9 bases stayed unmatched. The V gene's germline CDR1 is SGHTS and CDR2 YDEGEE. The CDR3 contains 15 residues. The CDR3 protein is CASSFRGQDWETQYF. CDR3 nucleotide sequence: TGTGCCAGCAGCTTTAGGGGGCAGGATTGGGAGACCCAGTACTTC.

The rearrangement joins TRBV11-2 to TRBJ2-3; 10 bases are shared with TRBD1. CDR3 size: 16 residues. Germline assignment: CDR1 SGHAT and CDR2 FQNNGV. J gave up 7 bases and V 6 bases, and 13 bases lay outside the gene matches. The CDR3 region has the DNA TGTGCCAGCAGGAAGACAGGGGGCAATCGGTGGTATACGCAGTATTTT. It specifies CASRKTGGNRWYTQYF.

This chain joins TRBV29-1 and TRBJ2-7; maybe TRBD2 (5 bases). CDR3 length: 12 amino acids. V dropped 4 bases and J dropped 4 bases, with 11 bases sitting between them. From germline, CDR1 is SQVTM and CDR2 ANQGSEA. The CDR3 DNA sequence: TGCAGCGTTGGGAACGGACTTTACGAGCAGTACTTC. It is translated as CSVGNGLYEQYF.

The count of this clone is one. The V call is TRBV7-6, the J call TRBJ2-2; D not certain. Germline V gives CDR1 SGHVS, CDR2 FNYEAQ. The CDR3 length is 16 residues. Trimming pared 0 bases from V and 1 base from J, leaving 9 bases between. The CDR3 spells CASSLATTRNTGELFF. The CDR3 DNA sequence: TGTGCCAGCAGCTTAGCAACAACCAGGAACACCGGGGAGCTGTTTTTT.

This sequence joins TRBV19 and TRBJ2-3; 8 bases are shared with TRBD2. Germline CDR1 and CDR2: LNHDA and SQIVND (reference sequence). CDR3 length: 14 amino acids. Unmatched junction bases numbered 4, after V lost 3 bases and J lost 5 bases. In DNA form, the CDR3 reads TGTGCCAGTAGTATTTCACTAGCGGTAGATACGCAGTATTTT. This translates into CASSISLAVDTQYF. Combining the CDR3 with reference TRBV19 and TRBJ2-3 gives the whole variable domain DGGITQSPKYLFRKEGQNVTLSCEQNLNHDAMYWYRQDPGQGLRLIYYSQIVNDFQKGDIAEGYSVSREKKESFPLTVTSAQKNPTAFYLCASSISLAVDTQYFGPGTRLTVL.

The chain uses TRBV5-1 and TRBJ2-3; 12 bases are shared with TRBD2. From germline, CDR1 is SGHRS and CDR2 YFSETQ. This CDR3 is built from 16 residues. The V segment lost 3 bases and the J segment 4 bases; nucleotides outside the gene matches: 6. The CDR3 DNA follows: TGCGCCAGCAGCTACCGACTAGCGGGAGTGGCAGATACGCAGTATTTT. It specifies CASSYRLAGVADTQYF.

The sample holds one count of this clone. The CDR3 spells CASKTGGGGYTF. CDR3 coding DNA: TGTGCCAGCAAAACAGGGGGAGGAGGCTACACCTTC. The chain uses TRBV25-1 and TRBJ1-2; 8 nucleotides agree with TRBD1. The CDR3 has 12 residues. After removal of 7 bases from V and 8 bases from J, the junction contained 6 bases not matched to a gene. Germline CDR1 MGHDK, CDR2 SYGVNS.

The chain combines TRBV27 with TRBJ1-1; D remains unclear. V was shortened by 2 bases and J by 3 bases, with 13 bases between the two germline ends. The V gene's germline CDR1 is MNHEY and CDR2 SMNVEV (reference sequence). This CDR3 is built from 15 residues. CDR3 DNA sequence: TGTGCCAGCAGTTTACCTCCTCCGAGGGACACTGAAGCTTTCTTT. It codes for CASSLPPPRDTEAFF.

The genes are TRBV9 and TRBJ2-1; D is perhaps TRBD2 (6 bases). This CDR3 region has 14 residues. Germline V gene data show CDR1 as SGDLS and CDR2 as YYNGEE. Deletions cut 6 bases from V and 7 bases from J, with 17 bases between. CDR3 protein: CASNREKLVNEQFF. The CDR3 DNA follows: TGTGCCAGCAATCGGGAGAAGCTGGTGAATGAGCAGTTCTTC. The full variable domain, in which reference TRBV9 and TRBJ2-1 provide the parts outside the CDR3, is DSGVTQTPKHLITATGQRVTLRCSPRSGDLSVYWYQQSLDQGLQFLIQYYNGEERAKGNILERFSAQQFPDLHSELNLSSLELGDSALYFCASNREKLVNEQFFGPGTRLTVL.

This chain joins TRBV11-1 and TRBJ1-4; 8 bases are shared with TRBD1. The ends lost 5 bases at V and 7 bases at J; junction bases unmatched: 6. Germline V gene sequence: CDR1 SGHAT, CDR2 FQDESV (reference sequence). CDR3 length: 14 residues. CDR3 DNA: TGTGCCAGCAGCCCGCAGGGGGCCGGTGAAAAACTGTTTTTT. The encoded protein is CASSPQGAGEKLFF.

The chain carries TRBV7-2 and TRBJ1-2; TRBD1 matches 9 bases. Per the germline V gene, CDR1 is SGHTA and CDR2 is FQGNSA. The CDR3 spans 14 residues. V trimming: 5 bases; J trimming: 2 bases; junction bases outside the gene matches: 3. CDR3 in DNA: TGTGCCAGCAGCGCCGGACAGGGGAACTATGGCTACACCTTC. Its protein is CASSAGQGNYGYTF.

This clone was observed a single time. The CDR3 sequence is CASSLSGPGEEKLFF. CDR3 sequence (DNA): TGTGCCAGCAGTTTATCAGGGCCAGGGGAGGAAAAACTGTTTTTT. The rearrangement uses TRBV27 and TRBJ1-4; TRBD1 might be the D (6 bases). V lost 0 bases to trimming and J lost 8 bases, with 13 bases between them. The CDR3 has 15 amino acids. Germline V gene lookup returns CDR1 MNHEY and CDR2 SMNVEV (reference sequence).

The chain uses TRBV19 and TRBJ1-4, with 7 bases identical to TRBD1. This CDR3 comprises 15 residues. V shed 8 bases, J shed 3 bases, and the junction held 9 bases outside the gene matches. CDR1 and CDR2 (germline): LNHDA, SQIVND (reference sequence). CDR3 sequence: CASDSTGAANEKLFF. CDR3 nucleotide sequence: TGTGCCAGTGATTCAACAGGGGCCGCTAATGAAAAACTGTTTTTT.

The chain combines TRBV18 with TRBJ2-3; tentative D call: TRBD1 (6 bases). Deletions cut 6 bases from V and 2 bases from J, with 15 bases between. CDR3 size: 15 residues. Germline V gene sequence: CDR1 KGHSH, CDR2 LQKENI. The CDR3 DNA reads TGTGCCAGCTCGCCCCTCAGGGGTACCACAGATACGCAGTATTTT. Its translation: CASSPLRGTTDTQYF.

The rearrangement joins TRBV19 to TRBJ2-1, with 13 nucleotides matching TRBD2. Germline V CDR1 and CDR2: LNHDA, SQIVND (reference sequence). V lost 3 bases, J lost 8 bases, and 7 bases stayed unmatched. The CDR3 has 16 residues. The CDR3 region has the DNA TGTGCCAGTAGTATGCCCGGACTAGCGGGAGAGGATGAGCAGTTCTTC. Encoded protein: CASSMPGLAGEDEQFF.

This CDR3 is CASSSRGRERANVLTF. CDR3 DNA: TGTGCCAGCAGTTCGCGGGGCCGTGAAAGAGCCAACGTCCTGACTTTC. The chain combines TRBV6-5 with TRBJ2-6, with a tentative D call TRBD2 (6 bases). The germline gives CDR1 MNHEY, CDR2 SVGAGI. The CDR3 consists of 16 residues. V was shortened by 4 bases and J by 7 bases, with 17 bases between the two germline ends.

The CDR3 nucleotides read TGTGCCAGCAGCCTACAGGGAATTGGAGAGACCCAGTACTTC. The encoded protein is CASSLQGIGETQYF. The genes are TRBV14 and TRBJ2-5; possible D gene TRBD1, 6 bases. The V end was cut by 4 bases, the J end by 4 bases, with 13 bases between. The CDR3 runs 14 residues. From germline, CDR1 is SGHDN and CDR2 FVKESK.

The chain joins TRBV5-5 to TRBJ2-5, with 9 bases aligning to TRBD2. The V gene's germline CDR1 is SGHKS and CDR2 YYEKEE (reference sequence). The V gene end was trimmed by 2 bases and the J gene end by 1 base; junction bases not matched to a gene: 6. The CDR3 runs 16 residues. CDR3 sequence: CASSFLGTSSQETQYF. DNA of the CDR3: TGTGCCAGCAGCTTTCTGGGGACTAGCAGCCAAGAGACCCAGTACTTC.

The V gene is TRBV11-2, the J gene TRBJ2-3; weak D call: TRBD2 (6 bases). There are 16 residues in the CDR3. Germline values: CDR1 SGHAT, CDR2 FQNNGV. V lost 1 base and J lost 3, with 14 bases in between. CDR3 protein: CASSLGPGVATDTQYF. In DNA form, the CDR3 reads TGTGCCAGCAGCTTAGGACCGGGAGTAGCAACAGATACGCAGTATTTT.

V is TRBV6-6 and J is TRBJ2-7, with 7 bases fitting TRBD2. The CDR3 loop spans 14 amino acids. V lost 5 bases, J lost 1 base, and 5 bases stayed unmatched. Per the germline V gene, CDR1 is MNHNY and CDR2 is SVGAGI (reference sequence). For the CDR3, the DNA is TGTGCCAGCAGTAAAGCGGGACCTTCCTACGAGCAGTACTTC. Its protein is CASSKAGPSYEQYF.

The genes are TRBV10-3 and TRBJ2-7; TRBD1 agrees at 8 bases. The CDR3 is made up of 14 amino acids. Unmatched junction bases numbered 12, after V lost 8 bases and J lost 6 bases. Germline values: CDR1 ENHRY, CDR2 SYGVKD. The CDR3 sequence: CAIQGAVKAGEQYF. CDR3 coding DNA: TGTGCCATCCAGGGGGCCGTTAAGGCAGGCGAGCAGTACTTC.

This sequence joins TRBV9 and TRBJ1-1; D not certain. Germline CDR1 is SGDLS and CDR2 is YYNGEE. Deletions cut 0 bases from V and 5 bases from J, with 11 bases between. CDR3 length equals 14 residues. The CDR3 nucleotides read TGTGCCAGCAGCGTAGGCGGGGTAGCAACTGAAGCTTTCTTT. Translated, it gives CASSVGGVATEAFF. Complete variable domain (other parts from reference TRBV9 and TRBJ1-1): DSGVTQTPKHLITATGQRVTLRCSPRSGDLSVYWYQQSLDQGLQFLIQYYNGEERAKGNILERFSAQQFPDLHSELNLSSLELGDSALYFCASSVGGVATEAFFGQGTRLTVV.

The genes are TRBV28 and TRBJ2-1, with 8 bases identical to TRBD1. Germline CDR1 is MDHEN and CDR2 is SYDVKM. V lost 2 bases to trimming and J lost 6 bases; unmatched junction nucleotides: 6. There are 15 residues in the CDR3. The CDR3 spells CASSLLPDRANEQFF. CDR3 DNA sequence: TGTGCCAGCAGTTTACTTCCGGACAGGGCCAATGAGCAGTTCTTC.

The CDR3 spells CASSPRGGSDTQYF. The CDR3 DNA reads TGTGCCAGCAGCCCCCGCGGAGGGTCAGATACGCAGTATTTT. The J gene is TRBJ2-3, the V gene TRBV7-9, with D perhaps TRBD2 (6 bases). Germline lookup yields CDR1 SEHNR and CDR2 FQNEAQ (reference sequence). Trimming took 5 bases from V and 4 from J, leaving 13 bases between them. The CDR3 loop spans 14 amino acids.

Comment on this clone: Because the CDR3's place on the DNA is in doubt, the DNA is left out and the CDR3 is given as listed by TCRdb. The rearrangement joins TRBV28 to TRBJ2-7; the D segment call TRBD1 is taken from the table without a DNA check. Including both end residues, the CDR3 is 16 amino acids long. Germline V CDR1 and CDR2: MDHEN, SYDVKM. The chain's CDR3 is CASSFFGQGSVYEQYF.

The chain has TRBV6-4 and TRBJ2-6; 7 bases fit TRBD1. V shed 5 bases, J shed 1 base, and the junction held 2 bases outside the gene matches. The CDR3 is 15 residues long. Germline V gives CDR1 MRHNA, CDR2 SNTAGT. The CDR3 protein is CASSNRGSGANVLTF. The CDR3 bases are TGTGCCAGCAGTAACAGGGGATCTGGGGCCAACGTCCTGACTTTC.

This chain joins TRBV4-1 and TRBJ2-7, with TRBD2 as a possible D gene (5 bases). This CDR3 spans 12 amino acids. Germline V CDR1 and CDR2: MGHRA, YSYEKL. Trimming left V 4 bases short and J 7 bases short, with 11 bases between. The CDR3, as DNA: TGCGCCAGCAGCCCAAGCGGTCCAGAGCAGTACTTC. The encoded protein is CASSPSGPEQYF.

This clone was seen only once. The V call is TRBV9, the J call TRBJ2-2, with TRBD1 matching 7 bases. The germline V gene has CDR1 SGDLS and CDR2 YYNGEE. The CDR3 totals 16 residues. Trimming cost V 0 bases and J 6 bases; bases outside gene matches: 8. The CDR3 here is CASSVVGRGTPGELFF. CDR3 in DNA: TGTGCCAGCAGCGTAGTGGGCAGGGGGACGCCCGGGGAGCTGTTTTTT. Drawing the rest from reference TRBV9 and TRBJ2-2, the complete variable domain is DSGVTQTPKHLITATGQRVTLRCSPRSGDLSVYWYQQSLDQGLQFLIQYYNGEERAKGNILERFSAQQFPDLHSELNLSSLELGDSALYFCASSVVGRGTPGELFFGEGSRLTVL.

The chain is built from TRBV5-1 and TRBJ2-7; the D gene is possibly TRBD1 (6 bases). Germline V lookup: CDR1 SGHRS, CDR2 YFSETQ. The length of the CDR3 is 13 residues. The V and J ends lost 3 bases and 2 bases respectively, with 9 bases between them. CDR3 loop: CASSYTGTYEQYF. The CDR3 bases are TGCGCCAGCAGCTACACAGGGACCTACGAGCAGTACTTC.

V usage is TRBV5-1 and J usage is TRBJ2-1, with D perhaps matching TRBD1 (5 bases). V gave up 0 bases and J gave up 6 bases, with 10 bases separating them. CDR3 length equals 14 residues. Per germline, CDR1 SGHRS and CDR2 YFSETQ. The CDR3 DNA reads TGCGCCAGCAGCTTGGCCCCCCAGGGCAATGAGCAGTTCTTC. Its protein product is CASSLAPQGNEQFF.